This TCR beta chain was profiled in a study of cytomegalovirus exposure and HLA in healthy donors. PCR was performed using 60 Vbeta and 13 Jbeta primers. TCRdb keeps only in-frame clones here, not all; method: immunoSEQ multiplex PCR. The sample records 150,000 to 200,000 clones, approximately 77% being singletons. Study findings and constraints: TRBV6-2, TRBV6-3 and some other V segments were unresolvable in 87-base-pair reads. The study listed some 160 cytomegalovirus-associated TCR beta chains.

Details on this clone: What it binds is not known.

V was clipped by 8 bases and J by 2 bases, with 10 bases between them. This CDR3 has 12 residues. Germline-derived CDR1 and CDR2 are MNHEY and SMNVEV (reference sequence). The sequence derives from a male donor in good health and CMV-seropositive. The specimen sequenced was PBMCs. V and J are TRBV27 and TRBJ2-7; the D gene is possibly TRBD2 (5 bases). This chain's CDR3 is CASGSGTYEQYF. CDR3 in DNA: TGTGCCAGCGGCAGCGGAACCTACGAGCAGTACTTC.